A selection of T cell receptor beta chains follows, all from one sample in a study of cytomegalovirus exposure and HLA in healthy donors. Sequencing used immunoSEQ multiplex PCR; TCRdb keeps in-frame clones, though not all of them. The data hold about 140,000 clones, with around 82% observed a single time. The specimen sequenced was PBMCs. The receptors originated from a woman in her late teens or twenties in good health and CMV-seropositive. Both conserved end residues are part of each CDR3. A D gene is named only where the DNA matches it firmly. Expanded clones get a size class; other rows say once, few or many, or leave the size out.

size: NA; J: TRBJ1-5; V: TRBV27; D: NA; CDR3: CASSQGSGYQPQHF; DNA: TGTGCCAGCAGCCAGGGGTCGGGGTATCAGCCCCAGCATTTT
size: NA; J: TRBJ1-6; V: TRBV2; D: NA; CDR3: CASSADFNSPLHF; DNA: TGCGCCAGCAGTGCGGACTTTAATTCACCCCTCCACTTT
size: once; J: TRBJ1-1; V: TRBV10-2; D: TRBD1; CDR3: CASTGTGPTEAFF; DNA: TGCGCCAGCACAGGGACAGGGCCCACTGAAGCTTTCTTT
size: NA; J: TRBJ2-1; V: TRBV10-2; D: NA; CDR3: CASSDFIGGPRYNEQFF; DNA: TGCGCCAGCAGTGACTTTATAGGAGGCCCCCGCTACAATGAGCAGTTCTTC
size: NA; J: TRBJ1-1; V: TRBV18; D: TRBD1; CDR3: CASSPLQGARTEAFF; DNA: TGTGCCAGCTCACCCCTACAGGGGGCGCGCACTGAAGCTTTCTTT
size: NA; J: TRBJ2-2; V: TRBV13; D: NA; CDR3: CASSRLGAEGGQPNTGELFF; DNA: TGTGCCAGCAGTCGCCTTGGAGCCGAGGGGGGACAGCCGAACACCGGGGAGCTGTTTTTT
size: NA; J: TRBJ2-7; V: TRBV5-1; D: TRBD1; CDR3: CASSPGQPYEQYF; DNA: TGCGCCAGCAGCCCGGGACAGCCCTACGAGCAGTACTTC
size: NA; J: TRBJ1-1; V: TRBV19; D: NA; CDR3: CASSTDRMNTEAFF; DNA: TGTGCCAGTAGTACCGACAGGATGAACACTGAAGCTTTCTTT
size: NA; J: TRBJ1-1; V: TRBV21-1; D: NA; CDR3: CASSIGNPEAFF; DNA: TGTGCCAGCAGCATCGGTAACCCTGAAGCTTTCTTT
size: NA; J: TRBJ2-7; V: TRBV30; D: NA; CDR3: CAWSVNYEQYF; DNA: TGTGCCTGGAGTGTCAACTACGAGCAGTACTTC
size: NA; J: TRBJ1-1; V: TRBV13; D: NA; CDR3: CASSRAGVGGNTEAFF; DNA: TGTGCCAGCAGCCGAGCGGGGGTCGGGGGAAACACTGAAGCTTTCTTT
size: NA; J: TRBJ1-2; V: TRBV7-2; D: NA; CDR3: CASSFPGYLDGYTF; DNA: TGTGCCAGCAGCTTCCCAGGGTACCTGGATGGCTACACCTTC
size: once; J: TRBJ2-5; V: TRBV19; D: TRBD2; CDR3: CASSIDPDSVGGKTQYF; DNA: TGTGCCAGTAGTATAGATCCTGATAGCGTGGGGGGGAAGACCCAGTACTTC
size: NA; J: TRBJ2-7; V: TRBV14; D: NA; CDR3: CASSQDTKESYEQYF; DNA: TGTGCCAGCAGCCAAGATACGAAGGAGTCCTACGAGCAGTACTTC
size: NA; J: TRBJ2-5; V: TRBV5-1; D: NA; CDR3: CASSLVRGETQYF; DNA: TGCGCCAGCAGCTTGGTTAGGGGAGAGACCCAGTACTTC
size: NA; J: TRBJ2-1; V: TRBV9; D: NA; CDR3: CASSQLEWEQFF; DNA: TGTGCCAGCAGCCAACTCGAATGGGAGCAGTTCTTC
size: NA; J: TRBJ2-3; V: TRBV5-4; D: NA; CDR3: CASSLSPAPSTDTQYF; DNA: TGTGCCAGCAGCTTGAGCCCTGCCCCTAGCACAGATACGCAGTATTTT
size: once; J: TRBJ2-7; V: TRBV28; D: TRBD1; CDR3: CASSFGQVMGEQYF; DNA: TGTGCCAGCAGTTTCGGACAGGTAATGGGCGAGCAGTACTTC
size: few; J: TRBJ2-1; V: TRBV6-4; D: NA; CDR3: CASSERPAGEQFF; DNA: TGTGCCAGCAGTGAAAGGCCGGCGGGTGAGCAGTTCTTC
size: NA; J: TRBJ2-1; V: TRBV5-6; D: NA; CDR3: CASSSQGRNEQFF; DNA: TGTGCCAGCAGCTCACAGGGTCGCAATGAGCAGTTCTTC
size: NA; J: TRBJ1-3; V: TRBV7-9; D: TRBD1; CDR3: CASSHPGQVIGNTIYF; DNA: TGTGCCAGCAGCCACCCTGGACAGGTGATTGGAAACACCATATATTTT
size: few; J: TRBJ1-5; V: TRBV28; D: NA; CDR3: CASSVNRNQPQHF; DNA: TGTGCCAGCAGTGTAAACAGGAATCAGCCCCAGCATTTT
size: NA; J: TRBJ1-2; V: TRBV4-3; D: TRBD1; CDR3: CASSRQGGGYTF; DNA: TGCGCCAGCAGCCGACAGGGTGGCGGCTACACCTTC
size: NA; J: TRBJ2-2; V: TRBV15; D: TRBD2; CDR3: CATEGRGSRAGELFF; DNA: TGTGCCACGGAGGGGAGGGGTTCGCGCGCCGGGGAGCTGTTTTTT
size: NA; J: TRBJ1-1; V: TRBV5-1; D: TRBD1; CDR3: CASSLEGAIGTEAFF; DNA: TGCGCCAGCAGCTTGGAGGGGGCGATTGGGACTGAAGCTTTCTTT